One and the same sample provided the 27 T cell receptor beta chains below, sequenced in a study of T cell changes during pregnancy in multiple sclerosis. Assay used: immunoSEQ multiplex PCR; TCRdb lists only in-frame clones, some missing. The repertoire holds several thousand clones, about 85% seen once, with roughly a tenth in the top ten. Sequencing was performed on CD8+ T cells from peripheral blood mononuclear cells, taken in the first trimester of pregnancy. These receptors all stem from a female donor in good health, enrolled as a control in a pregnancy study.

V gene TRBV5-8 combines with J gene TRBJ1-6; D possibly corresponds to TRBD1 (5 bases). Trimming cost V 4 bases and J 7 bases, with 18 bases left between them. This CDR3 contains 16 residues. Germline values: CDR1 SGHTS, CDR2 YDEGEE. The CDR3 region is CASSAQIGHGNSPLHF. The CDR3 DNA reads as TGTGCCAGCAGCGCCCAAATAGGACACGGGAATTCACCCCTCCACTTT.

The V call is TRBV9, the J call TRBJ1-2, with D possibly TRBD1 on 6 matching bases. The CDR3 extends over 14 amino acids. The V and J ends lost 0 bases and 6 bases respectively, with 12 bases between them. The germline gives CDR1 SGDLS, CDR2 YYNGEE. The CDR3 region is CASSVDLGADGYTF. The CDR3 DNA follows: TGTGCCAGCAGCGTAGATTTGGGGGCGGATGGCTACACCTTC.

The CDR3 bases are TGTGCCACCAGCCCGACAGGCGGTGACTATGGCTACACCTTC. This encodes CATSPTGGDYGYTF. The chain carries TRBV15 and TRBJ1-2, with D possibly being TRBD1 (6 bases). V gave up 5 bases and J gave up 3 bases, with 13 bases separating them. CDR3 length: 14 amino acids. CDR1 is LNHNV and CDR2 is YYDKDF in the germline V gene (reference sequence).

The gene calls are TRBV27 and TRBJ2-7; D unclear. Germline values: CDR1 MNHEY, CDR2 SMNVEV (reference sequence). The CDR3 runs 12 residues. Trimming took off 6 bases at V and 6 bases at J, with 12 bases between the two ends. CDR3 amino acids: CASRNSLAEQYF. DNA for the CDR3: TGTGCCAGCAGGAACAGTCTTGCCGAGCAGTACTTC.

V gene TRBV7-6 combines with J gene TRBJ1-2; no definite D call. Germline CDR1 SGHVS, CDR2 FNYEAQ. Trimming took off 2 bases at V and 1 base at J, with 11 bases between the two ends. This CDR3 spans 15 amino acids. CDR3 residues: CASSLIPGVNYGYTF. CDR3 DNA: TGTGCCAGCAGCTTAATTCCAGGCGTTAACTATGGCTACACCTTC.

The CDR3 DNA is TGTGCCAGTACCCGGGACAATGAGCAGTTCTTC. This gives the protein CASTRDNEQFF. This chain uses TRBV7-9 with TRBJ2-1; the D is unclear. Germline V gives CDR1 SEHNR, CDR2 FQNEAQ (reference sequence). Trimming pared 9 bases from V and 5 bases from J, leaving 8 bases between. The CDR3 consists of 11 residues.

The CDR3 DNA reads as TGTGCCAGCAGTTGGGATAGCGGGAGATCCGTCAATGAGCAGTTCTTC. Translating gives CASSWDSGRSVNEQFF. The J gene is TRBJ2-1, the V gene TRBV27, with 9 nucleotides matching TRBD2. The CDR3 is 16 amino acids. V was clipped by 4 bases and J by 6 bases; unmatched bases: 10. The V gene's germline CDR1 is MNHEY and CDR2 SMNVEV (reference sequence).

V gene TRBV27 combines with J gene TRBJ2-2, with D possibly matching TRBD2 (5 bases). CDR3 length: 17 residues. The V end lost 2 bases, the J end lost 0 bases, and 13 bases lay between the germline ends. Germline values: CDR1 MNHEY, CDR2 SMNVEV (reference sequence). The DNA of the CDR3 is TGTGCCAGCAGTTTAAACATCCTAGCCGCGAACACCGGGGAGCTGTTTTTT. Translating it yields CASSLNILAANTGELFF.

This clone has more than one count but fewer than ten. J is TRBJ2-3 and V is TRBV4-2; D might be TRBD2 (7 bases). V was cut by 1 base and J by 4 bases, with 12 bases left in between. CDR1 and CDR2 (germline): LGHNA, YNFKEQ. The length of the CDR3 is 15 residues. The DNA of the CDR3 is TGTGCCAGCAGCCAAGGGGGCGGGGGCGCAGATACGCAGTATTTT. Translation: CASSQGGGGADTQYF.

CDR3 residues: CASSSGGANTGELFF. The CDR3 DNA follows: TGTGCCAGCAGTTCGGGTGGAGCGAACACCGGGGAGCTGTTTTTT. The chain joins TRBV7-8 to TRBJ2-2, with no clear D. The V end was cut by 6 bases, the J end by 0 bases, with 11 bases between. The CDR3 extends over 15 amino acids. Germline V lookup: CDR1 SGHVS, CDR2 FQNEAQ.

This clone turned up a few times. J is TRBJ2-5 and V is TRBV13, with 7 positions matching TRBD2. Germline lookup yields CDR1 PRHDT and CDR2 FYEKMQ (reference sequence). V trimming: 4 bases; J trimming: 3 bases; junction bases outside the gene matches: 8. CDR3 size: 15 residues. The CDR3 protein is CASSSPGLWEETQYF. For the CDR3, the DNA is TGTGCCAGCAGCTCCCCGGGACTATGGGAAGAGACCCAGTACTTC.

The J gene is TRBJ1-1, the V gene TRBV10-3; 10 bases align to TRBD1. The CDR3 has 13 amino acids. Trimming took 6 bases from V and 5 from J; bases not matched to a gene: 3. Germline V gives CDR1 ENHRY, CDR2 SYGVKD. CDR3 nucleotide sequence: TGTGCCATCAGACGGACAGGGGGGACTGAAGCTTTCTTT. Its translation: CAIRRTGGTEAFF.

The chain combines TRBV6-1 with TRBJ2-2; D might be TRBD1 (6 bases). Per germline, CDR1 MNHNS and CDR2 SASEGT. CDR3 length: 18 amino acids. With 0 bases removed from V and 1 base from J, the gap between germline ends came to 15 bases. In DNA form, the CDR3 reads TGTGCCAGCAGTGAAGCGCTGGGGGCTGGCGGGAACACCGGGGAGCTGTTTTTT. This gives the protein CASSEALGAGGNTGELFF.

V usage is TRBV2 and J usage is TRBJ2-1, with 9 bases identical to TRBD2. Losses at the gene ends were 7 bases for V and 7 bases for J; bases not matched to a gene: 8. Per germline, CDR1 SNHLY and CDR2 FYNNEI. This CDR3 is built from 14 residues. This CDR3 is CASTGTSFWNEQFF. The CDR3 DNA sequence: TGTGCCAGCACAGGGACTAGCTTTTGGAATGAGCAGTTCTTC.

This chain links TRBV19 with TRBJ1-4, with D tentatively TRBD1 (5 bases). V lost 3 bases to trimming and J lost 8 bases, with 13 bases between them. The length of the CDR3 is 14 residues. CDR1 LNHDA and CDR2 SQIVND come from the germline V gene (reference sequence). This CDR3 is CASSIGGFREKLFF. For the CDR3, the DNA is TGTGCCAGTAGTATTGGGGGGTTTAGGGAAAAACTGTTTTTT. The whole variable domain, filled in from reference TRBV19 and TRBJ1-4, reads DGGITQSPKYLFRKEGQNVTLSCEQNLNHDAMYWYRQDPGQGLRLIYYSQIVNDFQKGDIAEGYSVSREKKESFPLTVTSAQKNPTAFYLCASSIGGFREKLFFGSGTQLSVL.

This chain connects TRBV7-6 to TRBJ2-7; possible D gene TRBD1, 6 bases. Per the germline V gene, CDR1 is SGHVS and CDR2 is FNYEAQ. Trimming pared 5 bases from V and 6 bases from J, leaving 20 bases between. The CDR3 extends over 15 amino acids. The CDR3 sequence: CASSPYSRGPFEQYF. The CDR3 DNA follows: TGTGCCAGCAGCCCATATAGCAGGGGCCCGTTCGAGCAGTACTTC.

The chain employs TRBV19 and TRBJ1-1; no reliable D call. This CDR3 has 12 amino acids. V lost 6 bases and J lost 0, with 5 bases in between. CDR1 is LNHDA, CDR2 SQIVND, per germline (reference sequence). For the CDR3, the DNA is TGTGCCAGTAGAACAGTGAACACTGAAGCTTTCTTT. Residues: CASRTVNTEAFF. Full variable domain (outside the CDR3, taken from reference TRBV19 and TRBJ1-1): DGGITQSPKYLFRKEGQNVTLSCEQNLNHDAMYWYRQDPGQGLRLIYYSQIVNDFQKGDIAEGYSVSREKKESFPLTVTSAQKNPTAFYLCASRTVNTEAFFGQGTRLTVV.

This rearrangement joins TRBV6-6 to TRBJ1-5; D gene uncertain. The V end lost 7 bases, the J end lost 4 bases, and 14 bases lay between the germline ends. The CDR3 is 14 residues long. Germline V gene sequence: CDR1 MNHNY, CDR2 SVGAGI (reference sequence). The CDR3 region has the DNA TGTGCCAGCAATCCCGGGATATGGAATCAGCCCCAGCATTTT. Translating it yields CASNPGIWNQPQHF.

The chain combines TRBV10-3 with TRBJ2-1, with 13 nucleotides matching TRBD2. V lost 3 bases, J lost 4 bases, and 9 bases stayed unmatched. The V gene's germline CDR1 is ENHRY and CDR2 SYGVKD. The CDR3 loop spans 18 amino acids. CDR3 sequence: CAISDPTGTSGMYNEQFF. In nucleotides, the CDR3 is TGTGCCATCAGTGACCCCACCGGGACTAGCGGGATGTACAATGAGCAGTTCTTC.

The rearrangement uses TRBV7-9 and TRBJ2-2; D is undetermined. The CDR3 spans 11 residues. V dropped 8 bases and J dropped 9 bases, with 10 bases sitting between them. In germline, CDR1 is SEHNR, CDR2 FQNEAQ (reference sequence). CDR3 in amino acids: CASSETRELFF. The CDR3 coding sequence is TGTGCCAGCTCAGAAACGAGGGAGCTGTTTTTT.

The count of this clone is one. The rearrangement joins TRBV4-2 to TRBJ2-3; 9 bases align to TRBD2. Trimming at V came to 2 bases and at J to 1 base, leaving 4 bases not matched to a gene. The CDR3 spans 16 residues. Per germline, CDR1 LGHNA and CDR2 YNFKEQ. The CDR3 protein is CASSQMIAGGTDTQYF. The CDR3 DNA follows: TGTGCCAGCAGCCAAATGATAGCGGGAGGCACAGATACGCAGTATTTT.

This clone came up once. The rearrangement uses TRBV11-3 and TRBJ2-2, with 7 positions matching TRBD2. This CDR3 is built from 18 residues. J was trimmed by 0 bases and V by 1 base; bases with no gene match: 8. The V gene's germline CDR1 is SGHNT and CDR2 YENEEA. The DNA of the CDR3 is TGTGCCAGCAGCTTAGTAGAGTGGGGGGGTTCGAACACCGGGGAGCTGTTTTTT. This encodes CASSLVEWGGSNTGELFF.

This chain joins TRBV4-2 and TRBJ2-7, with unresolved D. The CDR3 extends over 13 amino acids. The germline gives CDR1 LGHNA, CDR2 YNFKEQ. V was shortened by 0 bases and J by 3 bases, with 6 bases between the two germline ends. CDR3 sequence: CASSQDGSYEQYF. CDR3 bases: TGTGCCAGCAGCCAAGATGGCAGCTACGAGCAGTACTTC.

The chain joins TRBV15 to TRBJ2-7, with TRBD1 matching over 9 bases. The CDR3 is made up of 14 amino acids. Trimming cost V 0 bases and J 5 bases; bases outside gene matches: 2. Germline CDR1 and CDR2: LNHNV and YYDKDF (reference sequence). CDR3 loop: CATSREDRGHEQYF. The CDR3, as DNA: TGTGCCACCAGCAGAGAGGACAGGGGTCACGAGCAGTACTTC.

Written as DNA, the CDR3 is TGTGCCAGCAGCTTAGGAATAGCGGGAGGATCCGGTTCCTACGAGCAGTACTTC. This sequence encodes CASSLGIAGGSGSYEQYF. V and J are TRBV13 and TRBJ2-7, with TRBD2 identical over 10 bases. Germline CDR1 reads PRHDT; CDR2 reads FYEKMQ (reference sequence). With V trimmed by 0 bases and J by 1 base, 9 bases remained unmatched. The CDR3 covers 18 residues.

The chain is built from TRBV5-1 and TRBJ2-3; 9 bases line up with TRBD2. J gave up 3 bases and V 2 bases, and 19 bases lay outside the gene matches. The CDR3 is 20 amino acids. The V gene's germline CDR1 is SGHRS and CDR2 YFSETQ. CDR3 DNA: TGCGCCAGCAGCTTTGGACCACCGCTCCCCCGGGCGGGAGGGACAGATACGCAGTATTTT. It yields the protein CASSFGPPLPRAGGTDTQYF. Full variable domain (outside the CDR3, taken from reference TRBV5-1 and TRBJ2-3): KAGVTQTPRYLIKTRGQQVTLSCSPISGHRSVSWYQQTPGQGLQFLFEYFSETQRNKGNFPGRFSGRQFSNSRSEMNVSTLELGDSALYLCASSFGPPLPRAGGTDTQYFGPGTRLTVL.

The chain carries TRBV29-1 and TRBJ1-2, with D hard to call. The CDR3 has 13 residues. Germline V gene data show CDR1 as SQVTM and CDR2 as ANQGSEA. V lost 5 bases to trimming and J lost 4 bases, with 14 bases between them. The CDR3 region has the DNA TGCAGCGTTATAGACACAGTCTCCTATGGCTACACCTTC. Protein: CSVIDTVSYGYTF.